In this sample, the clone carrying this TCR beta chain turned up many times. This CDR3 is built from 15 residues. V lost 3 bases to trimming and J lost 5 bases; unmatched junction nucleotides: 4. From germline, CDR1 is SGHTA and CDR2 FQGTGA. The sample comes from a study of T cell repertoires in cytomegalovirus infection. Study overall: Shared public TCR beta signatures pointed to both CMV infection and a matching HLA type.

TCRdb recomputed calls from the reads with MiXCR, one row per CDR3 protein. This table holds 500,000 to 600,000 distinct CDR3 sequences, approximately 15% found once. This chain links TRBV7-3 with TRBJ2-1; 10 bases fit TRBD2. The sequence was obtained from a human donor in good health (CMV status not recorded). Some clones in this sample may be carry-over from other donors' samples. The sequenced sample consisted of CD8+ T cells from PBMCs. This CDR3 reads CASSFLAGANNEQFF. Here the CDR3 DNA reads TGTGCCAGCAGCTTTCTAGCGGGAGCTAACAATGAGCAGTTCTTC.